The next 19 T cell receptor beta chains were all read from a single sample in a study of OX40 agonist ivuxolimab in advanced cancers. Here immunoSEQ multiplex PCR was the method, and the copy in TCRdb shows in-frame clones only, minus some. The sample carries tens of thousands of clones, approximately 86% recorded once. Sequencing was performed on CD4+ or CD8+ T cells sorted from blood, taken in a trial of the OX40 agonist ivuxolimab. These receptors originate from an adult with an advanced solid tumor such as melanoma, head and neck, liver or kidney cancer.

The genes are TRBV5-1 and TRBJ2-1; D is unresolved. CDR3 length: 15 residues. CDR1 and CDR2 from the germline V gene are SGHRS and YFSETQ. Trimming left V 2 bases short and J 1 base short, with 10 bases between. This CDR3 is CASSFFGNSYNEQFF. CDR3 DNA: TGCGCCAGCAGCTTTTTTGGCAATTCCTACAATGAGCAGTTCTTC.

V and J are TRBV5-1 and TRBJ2-2; maybe TRBD2 (5 bases). V was trimmed by 3 bases and J by 1 base, leaving 7 bases between them. Germline assignment: CDR1 SGHRS and CDR2 YFSETQ. The CDR3 has 14 residues. Here the CDR3 DNA reads TGCGCCAGCAGCTGGCGGGTGAACACCGGGGAGCTGTTTTTT. Translated: CASSWRVNTGELFF.

The V and J genes are TRBV10-3 and TRBJ2-2, with 12 positions matching TRBD1. With V trimmed by 4 bases and J by 7 bases, 7 bases remained unmatched. The CDR3 spans 16 residues. Per germline, CDR1 ENHRY and CDR2 SYGVKD. The chain's CDR3 is CAISGRDRGRNGELFF. In DNA form, the CDR3 reads TGTGCCATCAGTGGCCGGGACAGGGGGCGAAACGGGGAGCTGTTTTTT.

This chain uses TRBV28 with TRBJ2-3; 8 nucleotides match TRBD1. This CDR3 is 16 amino acids long. Germline V gene lookup returns CDR1 MDHEN and CDR2 SYDVKM. J gave up 1 base and V 5 bases, and 8 bases lay outside the gene matches. The CDR3 DNA reads TGTGCCAGCAGTGCCCCGGGACAGGCCGGCACAGATACGCAGTATTTT. It yields the protein CASSAPGQAGTDTQYF.

The chain combines TRBV29-1 with TRBJ2-7, with D tentatively TRBD1 or TRBD2 (5 bases each). The CDR3 covers 13 residues. With 7 bases removed from V and 2 bases from J, the gap between germline ends came to 15 bases. Germline CDR1 SQVTM, CDR2 ANQGSEA. The CDR3 loop is CSATRDDAYEQYF. Here the CDR3 DNA reads TGCAGCGCCACCCGGGACGACGCCTACGAGCAGTACTTC.

The CDR3 DNA is TGTGCCAGCAGCGTAGCTAAAGGAGGGACGCGGAATTCACCCCTCCACTTT. Translating it yields CASSVAKGGTRNSPLHF. The chain is built from TRBV9 and TRBJ1-6, with a possible D match to TRBD1 (5 bases). Germline V lookup: CDR1 SGDLS, CDR2 YYNGEE. Trimming removed 0 bases at V and 7 bases at J, with 17 bases between. There are 17 residues in the CDR3.

The chain couples TRBV19 to TRBJ2-1, with 9 bases aligning to TRBD2. The CDR3 contains 14 residues. Trimming at V came to 7 bases and at J to 4 bases, leaving 5 bases not matched to a gene. Germline-derived CDR1 and CDR2 are LNHDA and SQIVND (reference sequence). The CDR3 spells CASTAGGFYNEQFF. CDR3 DNA sequence: TGTGCCAGTACGGCGGGAGGGTTTTACAATGAGCAGTTCTTC.

This clone was seen more than once but under ten times. The chain recombines TRBV25-1 with TRBJ1-1; 9 bases fit TRBD1. Trimming took 1 base from V and 9 from J; bases not matched to a gene: 12. Germline CDR1 is MGHDK and CDR2 is SYGVNS. This CDR3 is 16 amino acids long. CDR3 in DNA: TGTGCCAGCAGTGAATCGGTCCGGACAGGGGCCCCCAAAGCTTTCTTT. It is translated as CASSESVRTGAPKAFF. The entire variable domain, with the rest obtained from reference TRBV25-1 and TRBJ1-1, is as follows: EADIYQTPRYLVIGTGKKITLECSQTMGHDKMYWYQQDPGMELHLIHYSYGVNSTEKGDLSSESTVSRIRTEHFPLTLESARPSHTSQYLCASSESVRTGAPKAFFGQGTRLTVV.

The J gene is TRBJ2-7, the V gene TRBV7-9, with 14 bases that match TRBD2. Germline lookup yields CDR1 SEHNR and CDR2 FQNEAQ (reference sequence). This CDR3 spans 18 amino acids. V was clipped by 4 bases and J by 4 bases; unmatched bases: 12. CDR3 region: CASSSFPGLAGVVYEQYF. Here the CDR3 DNA reads TGTGCCAGCAGCTCCTTTCCGGGACTAGCGGGAGTAGTTTACGAGCAGTACTTC.

The chain couples TRBV6-5 to TRBJ2-7, with unresolved D. CDR3 length: 11 amino acids. V dropped 7 bases and J dropped 5 bases, with 9 bases sitting between them. Germline lookup yields CDR1 MNHEY and CDR2 SVGAGI. The CDR3 sequence: CASKGFHEQYF. CDR3 sequence (DNA): TGTGCCAGCAAGGGTTTCCACGAGCAGTACTTC.

The CDR3, as DNA: TGTGCCAGCAGCCCCCATAGGAACACCGGGGAGCTGTTTTTT. Its translation: CASSPHRNTGELFF. The chain uses TRBV7-9 and TRBJ2-2; D gene ambiguous. The CDR3 extends over 14 amino acids. Trimming left V 5 bases short and J 1 base short, with 8 bases between. Germline loops: CDR1 SEHNR, CDR2 FQNEAQ (reference sequence).

About this clone: The sample contains more than one DNA sequence encoding this CDR3. V and J are TRBV28 and TRBJ2-7, with TRBD2 identical over 10 bases. The CDR3 covers 15 residues. Germline CDR1 and CDR2: MDHEN and SYDVKM. V lost 2 bases, J lost 1 base, and 2 bases stayed unmatched. CDR3 amino acids: CASSLASGGSYEQYF. CDR3 DNA: TGTGCCAGCAGTTTAGCTAGCGGGGGATCCTACGAGCAGTACTTC.

The V and J genes are TRBV7-9 and TRBJ2-7; TRBD2 matches at 9 bases. Germline V gene lookup returns CDR1 SEHNR and CDR2 FQNEAQ (reference sequence). The CDR3 extends over 15 amino acids. J was trimmed by 6 bases and V by 5 bases; bases with no gene match: 11. CDR3 protein: CASSTPPGLASEQYF. The CDR3, as DNA: TGTGCCAGCAGCACCCCACCGGGACTAGCTTCCGAGCAGTACTTC.

The V gene is TRBV28, the J gene TRBJ2-7; the match to TRBD2 covers 8 bases. The germline CDR1 and CDR2 sequences are MDHEN and SYDVKM. The CDR3 has 15 residues. J was trimmed by 7 bases and V by 5 bases; bases with no gene match: 13. The chain's CDR3 is CASSHPERELGEQYF. CDR3 coding DNA: TGTGCCAGCAGTCACCCGGAGCGGGAGCTGGGTGAGCAGTACTTC.

The chain couples TRBV25-1 to TRBJ1-1; the D gene is possibly TRBD1 (5 bases). There are 12 residues in the CDR3. The V end lost 6 bases, the J end lost 7 bases, and 12 bases lay between the germline ends. CDR1 MGHDK and CDR2 SYGVNS come from the germline V gene. In DNA, the CDR3 is TGTGCCAGCAGATGGGGGAAGTATGAAGCTTTCTTT. Amino acids: CASRWGKYEAFF.

This clone is medium-sized in the sample. The J gene is TRBJ2-7, the V gene TRBV14; possible D gene TRBD1, 6 bases. CDR1 SGHDN and CDR2 FVKESK come from the germline V gene. Deletions cut 8 bases from V and 1 base from J, with 15 bases between. The CDR3 totals 14 residues. The CDR3 sequence is CASAARGRSYEQYF. CDR3 sequence (DNA): TGTGCCAGCGCGGCCAGGGGAAGGTCCTACGAGCAGTACTTC.

This chain joins TRBV4-2 and TRBJ2-7; TRBD2 matches 12 bases. V dropped 1 base and J dropped 0; count of bases not matched to a gene: 13. This CDR3 comprises 20 residues. CDR1 is LGHNA, CDR2 YNFKEQ, per germline. DNA for the CDR3: TGTGCCAGCAGCCAAGCCGGCCTGCTAGCGGGAGGGCTGTACTCCTACGAGCAGTACTTC. Translating it yields CASSQAGLLAGGLYSYEQYF.

This clone was recorded only once. CDR3 sequence (DNA): TGCGCCAGCAGCGCGCTGGGCAGGATGACCTACGAGCAGTACTTC. Translating gives CASSALGRMTYEQYF. The gene calls are TRBV4-1 and TRBJ2-7; D not certain. The CDR3 loop spans 15 amino acids. V was trimmed by 5 bases and J by 2 bases, leaving 16 bases between them. Germline assignment: CDR1 MGHRA and CDR2 YSYEKL.

V is TRBV30 and J is TRBJ1-2; 7 bases fit TRBD1. Germline CDR1 and CDR2: GTSNPN and SVGIG (reference sequence). The CDR3 sequence is 14 residues long. V shed 5 bases, J shed 5 bases, and the junction held 11 bases outside the gene matches. CDR3 in amino acids: CAWGTESFRYGYTF. The CDR3 bases are TGTGCCTGGGGGACAGAGAGTTTTCGATATGGCTACACCTTC.